This T cell receptor beta chain comes out of a study of blood T cell repertoires in COVID-19. About the study: In each case, the material was cDNA or gDNA derived from T cells, B-cell-depleted T cells, or PBMCs.

In the original analysis: Counts of nucleated cells, estimated from reference gene primer amplification, were obtained. Here immunoSEQ multiplex PCR was the method, and the copy in TCRdb shows in-frame clones only, minus some. The V and J calls and the clone size are those of that table, but D and trimming were determined from the DNA. This table holds 53,000 or so clones, 90% found once. Germline CDR1 and CDR2: KGHDR and SFDVKD. The CDR3 length is 12 residues. V shed 6 bases and J shed 6 bases, with 10 bases lying between them. The sequence derives from a human donor in a cohort sampled during active COVID-19. The sequencing sample was made of peripheral blood. The genes are TRBV24-1 and TRBJ1-2, with a tentative D call TRBD1 (6 bases). The CDR3 sequence: CATSQGSDGYTF. The CDR3 nucleotides read TGTGCCACCAGTCAGGGGTCGGATGGCTACACCTTC.